These 9 T cell receptor beta chains were sequenced from one sample in a study of beta chain features in type 1 diabetes. General study results and limits: In all four CD4+ subsets, TCRB CDR3 length was significantly, moderately reduced in type 1 diabetes.

Expressed TCRB transcripts were sequenced after all isolated RNA was converted to cDNA. Assay: immunoSEQ multiplex PCR; the TCRdb copy retains only in-frame clones and omits some. The table lists fewer than 110,000 clones, under 30% of them singletons. Antigens of these TCRs are unknown. The source material was central memory CD4+ T cells from blood. The receptors shown here come from a woman under 30 with type 1 diabetes.

The chain joins TRBV5-1 to TRBJ2-6; D unresolved. Trimming stripped 6 bases from V and 2 bases from J, with 12 bases between. The germline gives CDR1 SGHRS, CDR2 YFSETQ. The CDR3 covers 15 residues. CDR3 nucleotides: TGCGCCAGCACAATCCTCACGGCTGGGGCCAACGTCCTGACTTTC. It specifies CASTILTAGANVLTF. Full variable domain (rest looked up from reference TRBV5-1 and TRBJ2-6): KAGVTQTPRYLIKTRGQQVTLSCSPISGHRSVSWYQQTPGQGLQFLFEYFSETQRNKGNFPGRFSGRQFSNSRSEMNVSTLELGDSALYLCASTILTAGANVLTFGAGSRLTVL.

This sequence joins TRBV27 and TRBJ2-6, with D perhaps TRBD1 (6 bases). There are 18 residues in the CDR3. The V and J ends lost 5 bases and 0 bases respectively, with 17 bases between them. Germline loops: CDR1 MNHEY, CDR2 SMNVEV (reference sequence). The CDR3 DNA reads as TGTGCCAGCAGTCCCTGGACAGTCTCACGCTCTGGGGCCAACGTCCTGACTTTC. Amino acid sequence: CASSPWTVSRSGANVLTF.

The chain combines TRBV5-6 with TRBJ2-3, with 8 nucleotides matching TRBD2. From germline, CDR1 is SGHDT and CDR2 YYEEEE. The CDR3 covers 16 residues. V was clipped by 1 base and J by 1 base; unmatched bases: 5. The CDR3 sequence is CASSLTSGARTDTQYF. As DNA, the CDR3 is TGTGCCAGCAGCTTGACTAGCGGAGCCCGCACAGATACGCAGTATTTT.

Only a few counts were recorded for this clone. The rearrangement uses TRBV27 and TRBJ2-7, with D maybe TRBD2 (6 bases). The germline CDR1 and CDR2 sequences are MNHEY and SMNVEV (reference sequence). The length of the CDR3 is 13 residues. V was cut by 6 bases and J by 3 bases, with 12 bases left in between. CDR3 region: CASSGGPNYEQYV. The CDR3, as DNA: TGTGCCAGCAGCGGGGGACCGAACTACGAGCAGTACGTC.

This clone came up a few times. The J gene is TRBJ2-2, the V gene TRBV7-2; 7 positions match TRBD1. This CDR3 is built from 14 residues. J gave up 4 bases and V 5 bases, and 4 bases lay outside the gene matches. Germline V gives CDR1 SGHTA, CDR2 FQGNSA. The CDR3 loop is CASSPGQITGELFF. The CDR3 DNA reads TGTGCCAGCAGCCCGGGACAGATCACCGGGGAGCTGTTTTTT.

This clone was seen once. The chain recombines TRBV5-1 with TRBJ1-5; D perhaps matches TRBD1 (5 bases). CDR1 SGHRS and CDR2 YFSETQ come from the germline V gene. V lost 0 bases to trimming and J lost 1 base, with 8 bases between them. The CDR3 extends over 15 amino acids. DNA of the CDR3: TGCGCCAGCAGCTTGGGACAGTCGAGCAATCAGCCCCAGCATTTT. The encoded protein is CASSLGQSSNQPQHF.

This clone came up a few times. This rearrangement joins TRBV7-6 to TRBJ2-1; D is unclear. Germline V gene data show CDR1 as SGHVS and CDR2 as FNYEAQ. V lost 9 bases, J lost 4 bases, and 19 bases lay in between. This CDR3 region has 15 residues. Written as DNA, the CDR3 is TGTGCCAGTGCCCAAAGACTCGAAAAATACAATGAGCAGTTCTTC. Amino acid sequence: CASAQRLEKYNEQFF. The full variable domain, rest sourced from reference TRBV7-6 and TRBJ2-1, is GAGVSQSPRYKVTKRGQDVALRCDPISGHVSLYWYRQALGQGPEFLTYFNYEAQQDKSGLPNDRFSAERPEGSISTLTIQRTEQRDSAMYRCASAQRLEKYNEQFFGPGTRLTVL.

This clone was seen more than once but under ten times. The V gene is TRBV9, the J gene TRBJ2-5; the match to TRBD2 covers 9 bases. This CDR3 is built from 16 residues. Germline V lookup: CDR1 SGDLS, CDR2 YYNGEE. The J segment lost 5 bases and the V segment lost 0 bases, leaving 8 bases of the junction unmatched. The CDR3 loop reads CASSVGIGAGGETQYF. CDR3 nucleotides: TGTGCCAGCAGCGTAGGAATCGGCGCGGGAGGGGAGACCCAGTACTTC.

This clone came up a few times. V gene TRBV19 combines with J gene TRBJ1-5; 9 bases agree with TRBD1. V gave up 7 bases and J gave up 3 bases; unmatched junction bases: 7. This CDR3 contains 15 residues. The V gene's germline CDR1 is LNHDA and CDR2 SQIVND (reference sequence). CDR3 sequence (DNA): TGTGCCAGTAACCCGGGACAGGGCCTCAATCAGCCCCAGCATTTT. Amino acid sequence: CASNPGQGLNQPQHF.